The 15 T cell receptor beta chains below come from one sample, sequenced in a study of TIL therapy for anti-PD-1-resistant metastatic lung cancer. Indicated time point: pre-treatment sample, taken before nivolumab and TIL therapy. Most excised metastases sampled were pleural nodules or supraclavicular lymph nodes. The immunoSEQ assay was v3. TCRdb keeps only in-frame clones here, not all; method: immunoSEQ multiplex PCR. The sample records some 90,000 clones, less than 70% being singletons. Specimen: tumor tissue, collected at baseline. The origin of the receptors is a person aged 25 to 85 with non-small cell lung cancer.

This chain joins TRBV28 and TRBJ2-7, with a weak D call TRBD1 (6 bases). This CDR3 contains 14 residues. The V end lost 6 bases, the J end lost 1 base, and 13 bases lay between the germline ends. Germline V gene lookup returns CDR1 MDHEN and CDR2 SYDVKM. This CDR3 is CASRLTGQSYEQYF. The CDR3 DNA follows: TGTGCCAGCAGACTCACCGGACAGTCCTACGAGCAGTACTTC.

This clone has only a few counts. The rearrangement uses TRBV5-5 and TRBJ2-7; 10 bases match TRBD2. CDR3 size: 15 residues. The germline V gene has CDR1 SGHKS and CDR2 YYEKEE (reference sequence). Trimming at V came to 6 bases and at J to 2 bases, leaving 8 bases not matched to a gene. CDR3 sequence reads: CASTFGTSVTYEQYF. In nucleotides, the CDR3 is TGTGCCAGCACCTTCGGGACTAGCGTCACCTACGAGCAGTACTTC.

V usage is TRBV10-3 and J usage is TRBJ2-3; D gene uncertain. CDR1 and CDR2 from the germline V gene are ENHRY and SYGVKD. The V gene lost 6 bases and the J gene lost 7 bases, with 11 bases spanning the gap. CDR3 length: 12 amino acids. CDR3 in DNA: TGTGCCATCAGCAAAGACTCTTATACGCAGTATTTT. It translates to CAISKDSYTQYF.

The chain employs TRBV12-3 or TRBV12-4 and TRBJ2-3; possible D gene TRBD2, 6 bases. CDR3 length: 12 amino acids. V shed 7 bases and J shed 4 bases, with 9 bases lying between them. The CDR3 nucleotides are TGTGCCAGCACCAGGGAGGCAGATACGCAGTATTTT. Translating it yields CASTREADTQYF.

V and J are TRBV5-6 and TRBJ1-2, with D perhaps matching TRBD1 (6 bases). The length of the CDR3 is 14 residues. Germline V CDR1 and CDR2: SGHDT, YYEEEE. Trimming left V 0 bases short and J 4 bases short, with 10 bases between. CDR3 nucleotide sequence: TGTGCCAGCAGCTTGGTCGCAGGGGTCTATGGCTACACCTTC. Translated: CASSLVAGVYGYTF.

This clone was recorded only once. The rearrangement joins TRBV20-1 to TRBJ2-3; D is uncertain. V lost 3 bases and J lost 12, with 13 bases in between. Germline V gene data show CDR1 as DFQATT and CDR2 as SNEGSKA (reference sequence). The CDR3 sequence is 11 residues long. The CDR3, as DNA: TGCAGTGCTAGTTATAGTGGGTTTCAGTATTTT. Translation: CSASYSGFQYF.

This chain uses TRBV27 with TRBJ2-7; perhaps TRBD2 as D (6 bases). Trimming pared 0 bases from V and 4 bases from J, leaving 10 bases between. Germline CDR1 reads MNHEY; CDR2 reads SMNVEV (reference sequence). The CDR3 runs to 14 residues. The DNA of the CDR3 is TGTGCCAGCAGTTTATCGGGGGGAGGATACGAGCAGTACTTC. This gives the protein CASSLSGGGYEQYF.

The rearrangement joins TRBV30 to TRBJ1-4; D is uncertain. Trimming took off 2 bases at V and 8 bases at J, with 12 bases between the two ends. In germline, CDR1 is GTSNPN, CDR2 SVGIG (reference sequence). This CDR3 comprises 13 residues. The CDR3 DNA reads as TGTGCCTGGAGTCTTTTTTTGGGCGAAAAACTGTTTTTT. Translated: CAWSLFLGEKLFF.

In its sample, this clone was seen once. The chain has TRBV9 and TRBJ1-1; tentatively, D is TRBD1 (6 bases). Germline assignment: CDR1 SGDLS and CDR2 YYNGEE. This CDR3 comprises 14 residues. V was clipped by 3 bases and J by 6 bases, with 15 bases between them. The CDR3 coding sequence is TGTGCCAGCAGCGCCCGCGGAGGGGGGCCTGAAGCTTTCTTT. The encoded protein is CASSARGGGPEAFF.

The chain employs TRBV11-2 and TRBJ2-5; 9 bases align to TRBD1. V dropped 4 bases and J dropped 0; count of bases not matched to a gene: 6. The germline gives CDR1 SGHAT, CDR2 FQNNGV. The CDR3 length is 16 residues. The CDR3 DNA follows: TGTGCCAGCAGCTCGAAGGGACAGGGACACCAAGAGACCCAGTACTTC. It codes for CASSSKGQGHQETQYF.

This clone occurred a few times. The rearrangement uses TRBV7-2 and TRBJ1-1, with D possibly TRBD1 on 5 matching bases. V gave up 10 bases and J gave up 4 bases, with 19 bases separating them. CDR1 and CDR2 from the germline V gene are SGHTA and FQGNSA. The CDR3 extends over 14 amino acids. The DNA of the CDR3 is TGTGCCAACGAACCCAGGGCAATAGGCACTGAAGCTTTCTTT. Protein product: CANEPRAIGTEAFF.

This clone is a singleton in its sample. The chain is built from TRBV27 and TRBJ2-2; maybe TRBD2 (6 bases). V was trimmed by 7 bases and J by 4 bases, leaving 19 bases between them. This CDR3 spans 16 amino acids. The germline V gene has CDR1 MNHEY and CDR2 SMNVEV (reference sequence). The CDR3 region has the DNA TGTGCCAGCACTATTGTGGGGGGACGCGGCACCGGGGAGCTGTTTTTT. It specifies CASTIVGGRGTGELFF.

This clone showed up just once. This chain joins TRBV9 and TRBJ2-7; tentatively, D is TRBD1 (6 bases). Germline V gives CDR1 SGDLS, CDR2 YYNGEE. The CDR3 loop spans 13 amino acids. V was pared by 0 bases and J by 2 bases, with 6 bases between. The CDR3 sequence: CASSVGGPYEQYF. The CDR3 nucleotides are TGTGCCAGCAGCGTAGGGGGGCCCTACGAGCAGTACTTC.

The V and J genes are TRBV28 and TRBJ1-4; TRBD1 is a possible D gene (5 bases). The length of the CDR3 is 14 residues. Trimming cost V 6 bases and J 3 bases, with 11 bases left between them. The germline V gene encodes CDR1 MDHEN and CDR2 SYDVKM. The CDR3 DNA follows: TGTGCCAGCAGGCCGAGGGGATCTAATGAAAAACTGTTTTTT. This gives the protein CASRPRGSNEKLFF.

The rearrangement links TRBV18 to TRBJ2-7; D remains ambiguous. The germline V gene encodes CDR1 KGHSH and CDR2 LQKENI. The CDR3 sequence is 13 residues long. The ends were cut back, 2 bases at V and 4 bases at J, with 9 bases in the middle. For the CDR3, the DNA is TGTGCCAGCTCACCAGGTCACGGTTACGAGCAGTACTTC. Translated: CASSPGHGYEQYF.